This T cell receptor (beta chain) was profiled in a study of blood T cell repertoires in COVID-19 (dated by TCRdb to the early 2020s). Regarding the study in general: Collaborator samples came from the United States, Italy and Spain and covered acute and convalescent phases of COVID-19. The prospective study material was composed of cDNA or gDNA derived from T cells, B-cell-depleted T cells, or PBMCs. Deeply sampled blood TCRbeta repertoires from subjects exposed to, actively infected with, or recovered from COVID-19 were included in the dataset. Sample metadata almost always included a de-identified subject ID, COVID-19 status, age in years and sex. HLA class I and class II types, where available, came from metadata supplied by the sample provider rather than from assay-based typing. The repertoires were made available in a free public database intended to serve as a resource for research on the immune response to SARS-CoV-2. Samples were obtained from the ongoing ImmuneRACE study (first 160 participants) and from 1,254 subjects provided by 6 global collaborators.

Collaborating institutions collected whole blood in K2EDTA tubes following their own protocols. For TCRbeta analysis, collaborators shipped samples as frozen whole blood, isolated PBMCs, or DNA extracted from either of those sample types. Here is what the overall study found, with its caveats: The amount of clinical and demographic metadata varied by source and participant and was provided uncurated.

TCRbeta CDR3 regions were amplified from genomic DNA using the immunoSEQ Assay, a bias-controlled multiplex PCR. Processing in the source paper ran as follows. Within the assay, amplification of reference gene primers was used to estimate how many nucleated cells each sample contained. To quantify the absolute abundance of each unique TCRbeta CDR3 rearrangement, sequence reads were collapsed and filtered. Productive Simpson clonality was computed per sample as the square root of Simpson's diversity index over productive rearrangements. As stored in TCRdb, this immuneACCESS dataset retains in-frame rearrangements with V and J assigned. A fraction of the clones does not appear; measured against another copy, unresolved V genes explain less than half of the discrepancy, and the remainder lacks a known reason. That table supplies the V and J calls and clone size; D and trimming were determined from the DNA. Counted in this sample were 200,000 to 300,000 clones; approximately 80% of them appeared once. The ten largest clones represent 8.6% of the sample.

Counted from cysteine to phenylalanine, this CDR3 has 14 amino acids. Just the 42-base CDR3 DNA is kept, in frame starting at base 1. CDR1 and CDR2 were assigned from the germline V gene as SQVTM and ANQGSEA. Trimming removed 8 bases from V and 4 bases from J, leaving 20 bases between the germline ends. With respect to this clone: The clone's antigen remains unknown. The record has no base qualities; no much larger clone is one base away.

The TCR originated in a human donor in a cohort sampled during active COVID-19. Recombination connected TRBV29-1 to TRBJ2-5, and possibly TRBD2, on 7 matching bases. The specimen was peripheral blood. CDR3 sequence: CSSAGAGAGETQYF. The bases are TGCAGCTCCGCAGGGGCGGGAGCGGGAGAGACCCAGTACTTC.